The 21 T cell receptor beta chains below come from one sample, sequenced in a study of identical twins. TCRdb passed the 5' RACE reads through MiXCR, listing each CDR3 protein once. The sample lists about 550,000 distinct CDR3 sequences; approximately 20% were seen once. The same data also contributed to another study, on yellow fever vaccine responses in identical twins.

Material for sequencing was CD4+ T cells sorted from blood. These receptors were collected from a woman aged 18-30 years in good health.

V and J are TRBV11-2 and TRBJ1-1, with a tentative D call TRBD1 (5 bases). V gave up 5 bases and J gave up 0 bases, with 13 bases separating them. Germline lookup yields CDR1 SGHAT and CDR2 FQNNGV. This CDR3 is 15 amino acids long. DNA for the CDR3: TGTGCCAGCAGCCTAACCCGGACACTGAACACTGAAGCTTTCTTT. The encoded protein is CASSLTRTLNTEAFF.

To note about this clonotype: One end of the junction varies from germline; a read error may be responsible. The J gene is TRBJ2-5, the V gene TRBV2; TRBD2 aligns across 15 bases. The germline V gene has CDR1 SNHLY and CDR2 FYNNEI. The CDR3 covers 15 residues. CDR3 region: CASSETRTSGGDRDF. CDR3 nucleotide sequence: TGTGCCAGCAGTGAAACCCGGACTAGCGGGGGGGATCGCGACTTC.

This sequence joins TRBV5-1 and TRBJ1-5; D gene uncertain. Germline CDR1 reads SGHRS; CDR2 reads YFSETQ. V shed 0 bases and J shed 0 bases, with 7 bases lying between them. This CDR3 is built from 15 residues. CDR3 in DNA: TGCGCCAGCAGCTTGGGGGTCTATAGCAATCAGCCCCAGCATTTT. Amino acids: CASSLGVYSNQPQHF.

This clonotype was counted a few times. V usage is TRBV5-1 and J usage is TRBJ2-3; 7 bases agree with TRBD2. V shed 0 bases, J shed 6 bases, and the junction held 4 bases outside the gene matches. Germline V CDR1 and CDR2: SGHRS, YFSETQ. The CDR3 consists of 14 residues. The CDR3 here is CASSLGRGEDTQYF. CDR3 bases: TGCGCCAGCAGCTTGGGACGGGGGGAGGATACGCAGTATTTT.

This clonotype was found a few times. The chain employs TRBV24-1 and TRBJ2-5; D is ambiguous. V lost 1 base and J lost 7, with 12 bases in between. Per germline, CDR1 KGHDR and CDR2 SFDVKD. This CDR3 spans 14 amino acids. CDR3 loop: CATSDLSGGGTQYF. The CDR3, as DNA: TGTGCCACCAGTGATTTATCAGGTGGCGGGACCCAGTACTTC.

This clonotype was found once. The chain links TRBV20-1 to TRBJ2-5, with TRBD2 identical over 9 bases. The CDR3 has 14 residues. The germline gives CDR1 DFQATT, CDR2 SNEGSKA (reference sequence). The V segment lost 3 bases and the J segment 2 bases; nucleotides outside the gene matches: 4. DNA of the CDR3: TGCAGTGCTAGGACTAGCGGCGTACAAGAGACCCAGTACTTC. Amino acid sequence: CSARTSGVQETQYF.

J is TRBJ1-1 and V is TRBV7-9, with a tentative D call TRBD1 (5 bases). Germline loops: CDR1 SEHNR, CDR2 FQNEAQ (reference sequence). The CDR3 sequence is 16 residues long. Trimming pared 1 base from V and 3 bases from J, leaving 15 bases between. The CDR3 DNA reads TGTGCCAGCAGCTTAGGGCGGCGGGGAGGGGACACTGAAGCTTTCTTT. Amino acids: CASSLGRRGGDTEAFF.

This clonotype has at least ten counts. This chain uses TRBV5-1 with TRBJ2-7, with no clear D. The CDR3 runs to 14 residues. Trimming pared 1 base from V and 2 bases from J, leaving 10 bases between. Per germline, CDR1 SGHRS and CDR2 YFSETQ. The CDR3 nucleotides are TGCGCCAGCAGCTTGCCGGGCTCCACCTACGAGCAGTACTTC. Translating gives CASSLPGSTYEQYF.

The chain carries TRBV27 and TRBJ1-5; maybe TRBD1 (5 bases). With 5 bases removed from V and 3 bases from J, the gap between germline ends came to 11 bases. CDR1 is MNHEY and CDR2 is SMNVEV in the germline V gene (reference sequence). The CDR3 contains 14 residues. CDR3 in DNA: TGTGCCAGCAGTATGGGGCAGTACAATCAGCCCCAGCATTTT. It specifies CASSMGQYNQPQHF.

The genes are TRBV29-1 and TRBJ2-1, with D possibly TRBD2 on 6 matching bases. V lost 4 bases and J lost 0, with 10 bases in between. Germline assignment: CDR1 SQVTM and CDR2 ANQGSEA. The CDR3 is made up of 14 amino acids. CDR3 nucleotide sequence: TGCAGCGTTGGGAGGGAGTACTCCTACAATGAGCAGTTCTTC. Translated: CSVGREYSYNEQFF.

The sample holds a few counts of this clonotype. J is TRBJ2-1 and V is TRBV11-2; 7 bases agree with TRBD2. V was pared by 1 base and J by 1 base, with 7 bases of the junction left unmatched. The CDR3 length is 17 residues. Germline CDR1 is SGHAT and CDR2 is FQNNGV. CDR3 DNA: TGTGCCAGCAGCTTAGTGGGTCGGCGGGGGTCCTACAATGAGCAGTTCTTC. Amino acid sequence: CASSLVGRRGSYNEQFF. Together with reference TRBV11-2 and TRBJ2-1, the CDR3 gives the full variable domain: EAGVAQSPRYKIIEKRQSVAFWCNPISGHATLYWYQQILGQGPKLLIQFQNNGVVDDSQLPKDRFSAERLKGVDSTLKIQPAKLEDSAVYLCASSLVGRRGSYNEQFFGPGTRLTVL.

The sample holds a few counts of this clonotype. The CDR3 DNA is TGTGCCAGCAGCGTTGGCGGGAGTTTGCAAGAGACCCAGTACTTC. Its translation: CASSVGGSLQETQYF. The gene calls are TRBV9 and TRBJ2-5; the match to TRBD2 covers 7 bases. The CDR3 has 15 amino acids. The J segment lost 2 bases and the V segment lost 2 bases, leaving 6 bases of the junction unmatched. Germline V gene sequence: CDR1 SGDLS, CDR2 YYNGEE.

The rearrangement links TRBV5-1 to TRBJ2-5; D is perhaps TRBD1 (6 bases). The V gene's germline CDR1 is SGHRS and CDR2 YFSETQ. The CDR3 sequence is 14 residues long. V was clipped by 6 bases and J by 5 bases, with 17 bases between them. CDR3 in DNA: TGCGCCAGCAAATGGGAAGGGGGTCGGGAGACCCAGTACTTC. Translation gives CASKWEGGRETQYF.

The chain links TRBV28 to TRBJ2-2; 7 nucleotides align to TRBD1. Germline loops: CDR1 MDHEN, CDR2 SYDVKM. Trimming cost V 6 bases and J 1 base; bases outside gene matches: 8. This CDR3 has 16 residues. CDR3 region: CASSTWGQKNTGELFF. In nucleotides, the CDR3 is TGTGCCAGCAGCACCTGGGGACAGAAGAACACCGGGGAGCTGTTTTTT.

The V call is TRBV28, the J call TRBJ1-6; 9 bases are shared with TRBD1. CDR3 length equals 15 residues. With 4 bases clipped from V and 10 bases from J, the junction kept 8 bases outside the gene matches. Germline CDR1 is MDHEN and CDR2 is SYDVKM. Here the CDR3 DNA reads TGTGCCAGCAGTTCCCGGACAGGGGTACGGTCACCCCTCCACTTT. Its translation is CASSSRTGVRSPLHF.

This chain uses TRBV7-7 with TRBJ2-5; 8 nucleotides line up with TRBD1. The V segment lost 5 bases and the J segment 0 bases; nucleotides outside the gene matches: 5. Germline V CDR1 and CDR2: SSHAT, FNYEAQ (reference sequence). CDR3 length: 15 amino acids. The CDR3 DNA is TGTGCCAGCAGCAAGGACAGGGCGTACCAAGAGACCCAGTACTTC. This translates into CASSKDRAYQETQYF.

The CDR3 coding sequence is TGTGCCAGCAGCCATTTCAAGCGGGAGATGGGGAATGAGCAGTTCTTC. It yields the protein CASSHFKREMGNEQFF. The rearrangement uses TRBV4-2 and TRBJ2-1; 8 bases align to TRBD2. Unmatched junction bases numbered 11, after V lost 3 bases and J lost 7 bases. Germline CDR1 is LGHNA and CDR2 is YNFKEQ. CDR3 length: 16 amino acids.

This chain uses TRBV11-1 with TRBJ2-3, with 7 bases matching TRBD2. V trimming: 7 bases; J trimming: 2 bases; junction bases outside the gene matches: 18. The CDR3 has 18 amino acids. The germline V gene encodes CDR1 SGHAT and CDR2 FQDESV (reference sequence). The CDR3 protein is CASTNTRLGGSLTDTQYF. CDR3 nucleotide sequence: TGTGCCAGCACCAACACTAGGTTGGGCGGGAGTCTCACAGATACGCAGTATTTT.

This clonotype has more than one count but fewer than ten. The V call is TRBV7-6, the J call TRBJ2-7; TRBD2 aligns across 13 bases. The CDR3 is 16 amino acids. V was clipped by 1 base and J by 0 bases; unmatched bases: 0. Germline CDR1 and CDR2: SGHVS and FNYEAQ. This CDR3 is CASSLGTSGSSYEQYF. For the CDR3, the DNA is TGTGCCAGCAGCTTAGGGACTAGCGGGAGCTCCTACGAGCAGTACTTC.

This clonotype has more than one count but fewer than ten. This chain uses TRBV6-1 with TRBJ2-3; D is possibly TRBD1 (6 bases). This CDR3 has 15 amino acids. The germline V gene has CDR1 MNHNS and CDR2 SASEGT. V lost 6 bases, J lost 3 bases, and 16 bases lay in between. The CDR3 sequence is CASSKGARGTDTQYF. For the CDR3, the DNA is TGTGCCAGCAGCAAAGGGGCCAGGGGAACAGATACGCAGTATTTT.

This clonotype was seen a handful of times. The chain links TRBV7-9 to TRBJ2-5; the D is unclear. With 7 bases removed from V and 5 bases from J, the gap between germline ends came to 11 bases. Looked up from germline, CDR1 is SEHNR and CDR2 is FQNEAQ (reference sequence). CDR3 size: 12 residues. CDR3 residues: CASTLTGETQYF. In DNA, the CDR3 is TGTGCCAGCACCCTCACTGGGGAGACCCAGTACTTC.